The TCR beta chain described here comes from a study of T cell changes during pregnancy in multiple sclerosis. This table comes from immunoSEQ multiplex PCR, and its TCRdb copy is limited to in-frame clones, with some not included. The sample includes some 64,000 clones, 90% of them seen just once. The J segment lost 0 bases and the V segment lost 8 bases, leaving 7 bases of the junction unmatched. Germline-derived CDR1 and CDR2 are MNHEY and SVGAGI. There are 15 residues in the CDR3. This specimen was peripheral blood, taken in the second trimester of pregnancy. This TCR derives from a female donor in good health, enrolled as a control in a pregnancy study. This rearrangement joins TRBV6-5 to TRBJ2-1; TRBD2 agrees at 7 bases. The CDR3 region is CASSIAGLSYNEQFF. In DNA, the CDR3 is TGTGCCAGCTCTATAGCGGGCCTCTCCTACAATGAGCAGTTCTTC.